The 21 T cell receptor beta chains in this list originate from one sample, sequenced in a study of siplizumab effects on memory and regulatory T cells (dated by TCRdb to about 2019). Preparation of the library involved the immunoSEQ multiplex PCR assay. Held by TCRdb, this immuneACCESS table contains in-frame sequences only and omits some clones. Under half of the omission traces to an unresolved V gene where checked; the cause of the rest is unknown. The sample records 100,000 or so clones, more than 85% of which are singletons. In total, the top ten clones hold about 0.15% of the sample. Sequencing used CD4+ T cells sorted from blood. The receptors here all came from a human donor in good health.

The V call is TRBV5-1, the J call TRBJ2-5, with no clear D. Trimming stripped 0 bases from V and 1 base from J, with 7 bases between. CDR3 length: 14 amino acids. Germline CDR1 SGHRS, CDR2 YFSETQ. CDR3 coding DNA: TGCGCCAGCAGCTTGGGCCAGTCCCAAGAGACCCAGTACTTC. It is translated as CASSLGQSQETQYF.

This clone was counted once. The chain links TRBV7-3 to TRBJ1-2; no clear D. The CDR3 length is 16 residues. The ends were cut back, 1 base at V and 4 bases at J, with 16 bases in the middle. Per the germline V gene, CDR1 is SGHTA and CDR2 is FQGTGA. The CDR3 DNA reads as TGTGCCAGCAGCTTAATGAGCACAACCAGAGGCTATGGCTACACCTTC. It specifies CASSLMSTTRGYGYTF.

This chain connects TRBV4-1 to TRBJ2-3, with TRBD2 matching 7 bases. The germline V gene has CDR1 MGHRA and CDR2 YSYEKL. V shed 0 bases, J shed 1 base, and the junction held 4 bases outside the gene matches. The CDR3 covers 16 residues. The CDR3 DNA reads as TGCGCCAGCAGCCAAGATAGCAGCGGGGGCACAGATACGCAGTATTTT. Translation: CASSQDSSGGTDTQYF.

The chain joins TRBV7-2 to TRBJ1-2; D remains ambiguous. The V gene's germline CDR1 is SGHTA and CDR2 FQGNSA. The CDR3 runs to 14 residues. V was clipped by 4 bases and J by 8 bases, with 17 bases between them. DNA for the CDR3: TGTGCCAGCAGCTCCCCCCCGGGTGGGAGCGGCTACACCTTC. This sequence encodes CASSSPPGGSGYTF.

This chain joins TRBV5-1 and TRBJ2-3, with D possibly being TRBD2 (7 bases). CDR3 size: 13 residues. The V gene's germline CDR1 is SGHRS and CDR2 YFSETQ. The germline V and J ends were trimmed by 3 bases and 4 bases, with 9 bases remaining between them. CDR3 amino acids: CASSWGGSDTQYF. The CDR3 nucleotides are TGCGCCAGCAGCTGGGGGGGCTCAGATACGCAGTATTTT.

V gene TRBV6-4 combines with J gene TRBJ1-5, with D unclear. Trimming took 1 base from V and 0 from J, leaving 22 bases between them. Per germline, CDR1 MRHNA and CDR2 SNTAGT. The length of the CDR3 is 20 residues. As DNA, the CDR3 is TGTGCCAGCAGTGACTTGCGGGTGAAACAGAGAAAGTTTAGCAATCAGCCCCAGCATTTT. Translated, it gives CASSDLRVKQRKFSNQPQHF.

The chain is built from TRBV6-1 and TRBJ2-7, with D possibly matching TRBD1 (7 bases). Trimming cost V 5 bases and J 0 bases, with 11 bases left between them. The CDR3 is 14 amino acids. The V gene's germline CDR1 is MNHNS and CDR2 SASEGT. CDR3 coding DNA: TGTGCCAGCAGTTCGGGGGACAGCTCCTACGAGCAGTACTTC. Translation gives CASSSGDSSYEQYF.

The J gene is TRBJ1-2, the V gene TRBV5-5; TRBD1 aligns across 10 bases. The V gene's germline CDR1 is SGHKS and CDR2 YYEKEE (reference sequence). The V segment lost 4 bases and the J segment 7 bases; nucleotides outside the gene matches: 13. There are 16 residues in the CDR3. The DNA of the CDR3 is TGTGCCAGCAGCCGAGACAGGGGGCGGGGGATTGGTGGCTACACCTTC. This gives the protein CASSRDRGRGIGGYTF.

This chain's CDR3 is CASSKGTGLTTNEKLFF. The CDR3 DNA reads as TGTGCCAGCAGCAAGGGGACAGGGTTAACAACTAATGAAAAACTGTTTTTT. The V call is TRBV5-6, the J call TRBJ1-4; TRBD1 matches 9 bases. Trimming removed 4 bases from V and 0 bases from J; junction bases left unmatched: 7. There are 17 residues in the CDR3. CDR1 is SGHDT and CDR2 is YYEEEE in the germline V gene.

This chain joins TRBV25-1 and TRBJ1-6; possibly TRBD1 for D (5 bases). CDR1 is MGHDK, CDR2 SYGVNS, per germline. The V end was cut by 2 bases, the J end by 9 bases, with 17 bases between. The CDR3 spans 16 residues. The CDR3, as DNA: TGTGCCAGCAGTGAAGTCGGAGGCCAGGGTATTTCACCCCTCCACTTT. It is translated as CASSEVGGQGISPLHF.

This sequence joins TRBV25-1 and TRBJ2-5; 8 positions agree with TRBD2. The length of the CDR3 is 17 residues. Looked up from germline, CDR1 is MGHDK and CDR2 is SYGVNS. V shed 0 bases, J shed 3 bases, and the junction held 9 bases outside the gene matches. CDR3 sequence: CASSEYGNSGVKETQYF. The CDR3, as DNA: TGTGCCAGCAGTGAATATGGGAATAGCGGGGTGAAAGAGACCCAGTACTTC.

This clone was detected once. This CDR3 is CASSVAELQPQHF. The CDR3, as DNA: TGTGCCAGCAGCGTAGCCGAGCTGCAGCCCCAGCATTTT. The chain combines TRBV9 with TRBJ1-5, with no clear D. The CDR3 extends over 13 amino acids. V lost 0 bases to trimming and J lost 7 bases, with 8 bases between them. CDR1 SGDLS and CDR2 YYNGEE come from the germline V gene. The whole variable domain, filled in from reference TRBV9 and TRBJ1-5, reads DSGVTQTPKHLITATGQRVTLRCSPRSGDLSVYWYQQSLDQGLQFLIQYYNGEERAKGNILERFSAQQFPDLHSELNLSSLELGDSALYFCASSVAELQPQHFGDGTRLSIL.

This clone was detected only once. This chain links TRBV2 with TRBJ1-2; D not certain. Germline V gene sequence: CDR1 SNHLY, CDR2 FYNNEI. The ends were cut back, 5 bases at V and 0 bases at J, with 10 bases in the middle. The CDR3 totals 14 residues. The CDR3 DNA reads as TGTGCCAGCAGTCAGGCGCTTGCTAACTATGGCTACACCTTC. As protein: CASSQALANYGYTF.

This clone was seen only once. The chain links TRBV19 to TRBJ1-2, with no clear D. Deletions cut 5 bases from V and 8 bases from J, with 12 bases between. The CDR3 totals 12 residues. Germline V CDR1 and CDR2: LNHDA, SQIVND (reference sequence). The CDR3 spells CASSPQTGGYTF. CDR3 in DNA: TGTGCCAGTAGTCCCCAAACGGGCGGCTACACCTTC.

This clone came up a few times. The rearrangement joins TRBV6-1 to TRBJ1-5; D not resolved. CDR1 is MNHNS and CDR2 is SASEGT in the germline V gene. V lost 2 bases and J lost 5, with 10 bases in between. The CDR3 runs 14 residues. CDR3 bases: TGTGCCAGCAGTGAATCGGGTGGCTATCAGCCCCAGCATTTT. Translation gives CASSESGGYQPQHF.

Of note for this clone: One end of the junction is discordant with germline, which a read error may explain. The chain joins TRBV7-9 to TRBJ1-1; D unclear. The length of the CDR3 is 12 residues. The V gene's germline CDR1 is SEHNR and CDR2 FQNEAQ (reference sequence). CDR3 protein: CASSLLTTEHRF. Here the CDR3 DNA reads TGTGCCAGCAGCTTATTGACGACCGAACACCGCTTT.

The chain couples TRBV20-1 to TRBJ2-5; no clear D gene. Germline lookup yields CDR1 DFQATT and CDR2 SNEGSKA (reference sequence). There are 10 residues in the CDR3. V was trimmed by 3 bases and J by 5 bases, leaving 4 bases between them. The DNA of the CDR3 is TGCAGTGCTAGGGCCGAGACCCAGTACTTC. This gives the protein CSARAETQYF.

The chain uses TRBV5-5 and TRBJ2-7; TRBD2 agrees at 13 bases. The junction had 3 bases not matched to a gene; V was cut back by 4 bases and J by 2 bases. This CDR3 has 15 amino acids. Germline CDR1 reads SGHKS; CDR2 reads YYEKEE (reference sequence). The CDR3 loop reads CASSLGLAGAYEQYF. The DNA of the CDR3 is TGTGCCAGCAGCCTTGGACTAGCGGGGGCCTACGAGCAGTACTTC.

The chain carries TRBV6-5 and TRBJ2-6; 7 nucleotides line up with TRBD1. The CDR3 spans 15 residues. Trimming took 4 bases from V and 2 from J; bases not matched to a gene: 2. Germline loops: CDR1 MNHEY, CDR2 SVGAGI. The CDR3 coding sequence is TGTGCCAGCAGTTGGGGACAGACTGGGGCCAACGTCCTGACTTTC. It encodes CASSWGQTGANVLTF.

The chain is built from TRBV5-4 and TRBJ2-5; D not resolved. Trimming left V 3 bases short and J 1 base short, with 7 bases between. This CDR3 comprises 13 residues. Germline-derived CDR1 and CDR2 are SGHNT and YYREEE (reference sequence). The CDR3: CASSSASQETQYF. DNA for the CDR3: TGTGCCAGCAGCTCTGCATCCCAAGAGACCCAGTACTTC.

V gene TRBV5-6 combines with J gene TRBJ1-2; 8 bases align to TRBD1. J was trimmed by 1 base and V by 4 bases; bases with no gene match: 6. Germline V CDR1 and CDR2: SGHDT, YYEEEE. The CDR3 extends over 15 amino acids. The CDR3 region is CASSPQTGDNYGYTF. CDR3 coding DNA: TGTGCCAGCAGCCCGCAGACAGGGGATAACTATGGCTACACCTTC.